This passage covers 28 T cell receptor beta chains from one sample sequenced in a study of cytomegalovirus exposure and HLA in healthy donors (dated by TCRdb to about 2017). Libraries were made using the immunoSEQ multiplex PCR assay. The multiplex PCR relied on a mix of 60 forward primers for TCR Vbeta segments and 13 reverse primers for TCR Jbeta segments. TCRdb obtained this table from immuneACCESS and retained in-frame rearrangements with V and J assigned. These tables miss some clones; where compared with another copy, unresolved V genes account for less than half of the shortfall, and the remainder is unexplained. Within this sample are about 160,000 clones, with roughly 80% of them counted one time only. The biggest ten clones account for 6% to 9% of the sample. The sample taken for sequencing was PBMCs. These receptor sequences come from a woman in her thirties in good health and CMV-seropositive.

V usage is TRBV6-6 and J usage is TRBJ1-1, with D possibly TRBD1 on 6 matching bases. Germline lookup yields CDR1 MNHNY and CDR2 SVGAGI (reference sequence). Trimming took off 4 bases at V and 2 bases at J, with 11 bases between the two ends. This CDR3 region has 14 residues. CDR3 sequence (DNA): TGTGCCAGCAGTTCGGCAGGGGTTAACACTGAAGCTTTCTTT. It is translated as CASSSAGVNTEAFF.

The table lists this clone with a few counts. The chain joins TRBV18 to TRBJ1-6; a weak D match, TRBD1 (6 bases). The CDR3 covers 15 residues. Germline V gene lookup returns CDR1 KGHSH and CDR2 LQKENI. The V end lost 3 bases, the J end lost 5 bases, and 11 bases lay between the germline ends. The DNA for the CDR3 is TGTGCCAGCTCACCCGGACAGAGAAATAATTCACCCCTCCACTTT. This encodes CASSPGQRNNSPLHF.

This sequence joins TRBV7-7 and TRBJ2-7; the match to TRBD1 covers 11 bases. V shed 3 bases and J 3 bases; nucleotides not matched to a gene: 4. From germline, CDR1 is SSHAT and CDR2 FNYEAQ (reference sequence). The length of the CDR3 is 15 residues. CDR3 nucleotides: TGTGCCAGCAGCTTCGGACAGGGGGCCTACTACGAGCAGTACTTC. As protein: CASSFGQGAYYEQYF.

The chain employs TRBV18 and TRBJ2-7; TRBD2 is a possible D gene (5 bases). In germline, CDR1 is KGHSH, CDR2 LQKENI. V was shortened by 0 bases and J by 2 bases, with 8 bases between the two germline ends. The CDR3 consists of 14 residues. Here the CDR3 reads CASSPPGLPYEQYF. CDR3 in DNA: TGTGCCAGCTCACCACCAGGACTGCCCTACGAGCAGTACTTC.

The gene calls are TRBV5-1 and TRBJ2-5; tentative D call: TRBD2 (5 bases). The last part of the DNA fits TRBJ2-7 better; the J call may be wrong. This CDR3 spans 13 amino acids. The germline V gene encodes CDR1 SGHRS and CDR2 YFSETQ. Here the CDR3 DNA reads TGCGCCAGCAGCTTTTTCGGGAACTACGAGCAGTACTTC. Translated: CASSFFGNYEQYF.

The chain recombines TRBV28 with TRBJ1-2, with D perhaps matching TRBD1 (5 bases). V shed 4 bases and J shed 3 bases, with 9 bases lying between them. Germline loops: CDR1 MDHEN, CDR2 SYDVKM. The CDR3 runs to 13 residues. The CDR3 sequence: CASSSGSDYGYTF. CDR3 bases: TGTGCCAGCAGTTCAGGGTCCGACTATGGCTACACCTTC.

V gene TRBV5-4 combines with J gene TRBJ1-6, with 8 bases that match TRBD1. The CDR3 extends over 14 amino acids. CDR1 and CDR2 from the germline V gene are SGHNT and YYREEE (reference sequence). V shed 4 bases and J 9 bases; nucleotides not matched to a gene: 6. The CDR3 DNA follows: TGTGCCAGCAGCGAAGGACAGGGTGGTTCACCCCTCCACTTT. Protein product: CASSEGQGGSPLHF.

The V and J genes are TRBV5-1 and TRBJ1-5; no clear D. The CDR3 runs to 12 residues. V lost 9 bases, J lost 4 bases, and 11 bases lay in between. Germline CDR1 and CDR2: SGHRS and YFSETQ. This CDR3 reads CATPHGNQPQHF. DNA of the CDR3: TGCGCCACCCCGCACGGTAATCAGCCCCAGCATTTT.

A few counts support this clone. V is TRBV27 and J is TRBJ1-1; D not certain. The CDR3 consists of 14 residues. CDR1 is MNHEY and CDR2 is SMNVEV in the germline V gene (reference sequence). V lost 5 bases, J lost 0 bases, and 10 bases lay in between. CDR3 sequence reads: CASSPAQMNTEAFF. CDR3 nucleotides: TGTGCCAGCAGTCCGGCACAGATGAACACTGAAGCTTTCTTT.

The table lists this clone with a few counts. This chain joins TRBV29-1 and TRBJ2-5, with TRBD2 matching 12 bases. Trimming cost V 7 bases and J 5 bases; bases outside gene matches: 5. The CDR3 is made up of 13 amino acids. CDR1 and CDR2 from the germline V gene are SQVTM and ANQGSEA. The CDR3 DNA is TGCAGCGGGCTAGCGGGGGGGCAGGAGACCCAGTACTTC. It is translated as CSGLAGGQETQYF.

This clone occurred once. This chain joins TRBV4-3 and TRBJ1-2, with no clear D. The CDR3 covers 15 residues. The germline V and J ends were trimmed by 4 bases and 1 base, with 13 bases remaining between them. CDR1 is LGHNA, CDR2 YSLEER, per germline. In nucleotides, the CDR3 is TGCGCCAGCAGCCGCAAGGTCGACTTTAACTATGGCTACACCTTC. Its translation is CASSRKVDFNYGYTF.

V gene TRBV7-9 combines with J gene TRBJ1-6; the D gene is possibly TRBD1 (6 bases). Trimming took off 1 base at V and 8 bases at J, with 9 bases between the two ends. The CDR3 totals 14 residues. CDR1 is SEHNR and CDR2 is FQNEAQ in the germline V gene (reference sequence). Here the CDR3 reads CASSLVQGDSPLHF. The CDR3 bases are TGTGCCAGCAGCTTAGTACAGGGAGATTCACCCCTCCACTTT.

Here the CDR3 DNA reads TGTGCCAGCACCCACGGACAGGGTTCTGGGGCCAACGTCCTGACTTTC. Its translation: CASTHGQGSGANVLTF. This chain links TRBV7-9 with TRBJ2-6; 8 bases match TRBD1. The CDR3 is made up of 16 amino acids. CDR1 is SEHNR and CDR2 is FQNEAQ in the germline V gene (reference sequence). J lost 1 base, V lost 7 bases, and 6 bases had no gene match.

Here the CDR3 DNA reads TGTGCCAGCAGCCTGGGAGGGGACAGGGAAATATATGGCTACACCTTC. It translates to CASSLGGDREIYGYTF. The V gene is TRBV5-6, the J gene TRBJ1-2; 9 nucleotides align to TRBD1. V lost 4 bases, J lost 5 bases, and 12 bases stayed unmatched. Germline-derived CDR1 and CDR2 are SGHDT and YYEEEE. There are 16 residues in the CDR3. Full variable domain (rest looked up from reference TRBV5-6 and TRBJ1-2): DAGVTQSPTHLIKTRGQQVTLRCSPKSGHDTVSWYQQALGQGPQFIFQYYEEEERQRGNFPDRFSGHQFPNYSSELNVNALLLGDSALYLCASSLGGDREIYGYTFGSGTRLTVV.

The chain links TRBV27 to TRBJ1-2, with D perhaps TRBD1 (5 bases). Germline CDR1 and CDR2: MNHEY and SMNVEV (reference sequence). CDR3 length equals 13 residues. Trimming took 7 bases from V and 8 from J, leaving 17 bases between them. Written as DNA, the CDR3 is TGTGCCAGCACCCCGTGGCAGGGATACGGCTACACCTTC. It is translated as CASTPWQGYGYTF.

The chain combines TRBV9 with TRBJ1-2, with D possibly matching TRBD1 (5 bases). The germline gives CDR1 SGDLS, CDR2 YYNGEE. This CDR3 has 14 residues. Trimming stripped 0 bases from V and 4 bases from J, with 10 bases between. CDR3 bases: TGTGCCAGCAGCGTAGGTCGACAGCTCTATGGCTACACCTTC. Its protein is CASSVGRQLYGYTF.

Here the CDR3 DNA reads TGTGCCAGCAGCGTAGGGATAGCGGGGGAAGAGACCCAGTACTTC. It is translated as CASSVGIAGEETQYF. The chain uses TRBV9 and TRBJ2-5; TRBD2 aligns across 9 bases. This CDR3 region has 15 residues. Germline V gives CDR1 SGDLS, CDR2 YYNGEE. V shed 0 bases, J shed 3 bases, and the junction held 3 bases outside the gene matches.

This chain connects TRBV9 to TRBJ1-3; D remains unclear. Germline CDR1 SGDLS, CDR2 YYNGEE. Trimming shortened V by 0 bases and J by 0 bases, and 10 bases separated the two germline ends. The CDR3 sequence is 16 residues long. In nucleotides, the CDR3 is TGTGCCAGCAGCGTAGTAGCAGCGAACTCTGGAAACACCATATATTTT. Amino acid sequence: CASSVVAANSGNTIYF.

The chain joins TRBV9 to TRBJ2-3; 10 bases are shared with TRBD2. The CDR3 contains 14 residues. V was pared by 0 bases and J by 11 bases, with 6 bases of the junction left unmatched. In germline, CDR1 is SGDLS, CDR2 YYNGEE. CDR3 DNA: TGTGCCAGCAGCGTAGATAGCGGGGGGCTAAGGCAGTATTTT. It specifies CASSVDSGGLRQYF. Together with reference TRBV9 and TRBJ2-3, the CDR3 gives the full variable domain: DSGVTQTPKHLITATGQRVTLRCSPRSGDLSVYWYQQSLDQGLQFLIQYYNGEERAKGNILERFSAQQFPDLHSELNLSSLELGDSALYFCASSVDSGGLRQYFGPGTRLTVL.

This sequence joins TRBV5-1 and TRBJ2-7; a weak D match, TRBD1 (5 bases). V was pared by 4 bases and J by 3 bases, with 14 bases between. The germline CDR1 and CDR2 sequences are SGHRS and YFSETQ. The CDR3 is 14 residues long. The CDR3 reads CASSPTDRLYEQYF. Here the CDR3 DNA reads TGCGCCAGCAGCCCTACAGACAGACTCTACGAGCAGTACTTC.

V and J are TRBV7-8 and TRBJ2-2, with unresolved D. Trimming removed 1 base from V and 3 bases from J, with 9 bases in between. The CDR3 runs to 15 residues. The germline CDR1 and CDR2 sequences are SGHVS and FQNEAQ. The CDR3 region is CASSLGQVDTGELFF. Written as DNA, the CDR3 is TGTGCCAGCAGCTTAGGGCAGGTGGACACCGGGGAGCTGTTTTTT.

This chain joins TRBV19 and TRBJ1-5; D possibly corresponds to TRBD1 (5 bases). The V end lost 7 bases, the J end lost 5 bases, and 15 bases lay between the germline ends. The CDR3 runs to 14 residues. Germline V lookup: CDR1 LNHDA, CDR2 SQIVND (reference sequence). In DNA form, the CDR3 reads TGTGCCAGTACCATGGAGGGGAGTGATCAGCCCCAGCATTTT. It codes for CASTMEGSDQPQHF.

The chain links TRBV10-3 to TRBJ2-3; no clear D. Trimming removed 6 bases at V and 1 base at J, with 11 bases between. This CDR3 comprises 14 residues. Per the germline V gene, CDR1 is ENHRY and CDR2 is SYGVKD. The CDR3 loop reads CAIRAHEGTDTQYF. CDR3 nucleotide sequence: TGTGCCATCAGGGCACATGAGGGCACAGATACGCAGTATTTT.

The chain couples TRBV9 to TRBJ1-1; D remains ambiguous. The CDR3 loop spans 13 amino acids. The V end lost 4 bases, the J end lost 1 base, and 8 bases lay between the germline ends. CDR1 and CDR2 (germline): SGDLS, YYNGEE. The CDR3 loop is CASSSGSNTEAFF. CDR3 DNA sequence: TGTGCCAGCAGCTCGGGGTCGAACACTGAAGCTTTCTTT.

The V gene is TRBV2, the J gene TRBJ1-2, with TRBD1 as a possible D gene (5 bases). Trimming shortened V by 3 bases and J by 3 bases, and 11 bases separated the two germline ends. The CDR3 runs to 14 residues. Germline CDR1 reads SNHLY; CDR2 reads FYNNEI. CDR3: CASSDPGLYYGYTF. The CDR3 DNA reads as TGTGCCAGCAGTGATCCAGGGTTGTACTATGGCTACACCTTC. Supplemented by reference TRBV2 and TRBJ1-2, the full variable domain reads EPEVTQTPSHQVTQMGQEVILRCVPISNHLYFYWYRQILGQKVEFLVSFYNNEISEKSEIFDDQFSVERPDGSNFTLKIRSTKLEDSAMYFCASSDPGLYYGYTFGSGTRLTVV.

The chain links TRBV18 to TRBJ2-1; maybe TRBD2 (5 bases). This CDR3 is built from 15 residues. V was trimmed by 3 bases and J by 4 bases, leaving 13 bases between them. Germline V gene sequence: CDR1 KGHSH, CDR2 LQKENI. CDR3 in DNA: TGTGCCAGCTCACCGATGGCGCCGGGGTACAATGAGCAGTTCTTC. This sequence encodes CASSPMAPGYNEQFF.

This rearrangement joins TRBV29-1 to TRBJ1-2; 8 positions match TRBD1. Germline assignment: CDR1 SQVTM and CDR2 ANQGSEA. The V gene end was trimmed by 6 bases and the J gene end by 4 bases; junction bases not matched to a gene: 7. This CDR3 is built from 13 residues. The CDR3 bases are TGCAGCGTCCCGGACAGGGTGGGCTATGGCTACACCTTC. Encoded protein: CSVPDRVGYGYTF.

J is TRBJ2-5 and V is TRBV7-3, with 8 bases fitting TRBD1. Germline CDR1 reads SGHTA; CDR2 reads FQGTGA. CDR3 length equals 13 residues. V gave up 4 bases and J gave up 5 bases; unmatched junction bases: 3. DNA for the CDR3: TGTGCCAGCAGCTCAGACAGGGGTGAGACCCAGTACTTC. Its translation: CASSSDRGETQYF.